The 29 T cell receptor beta chains listed next were all sequenced from one sample in a study of T cells in Graves' hyperthyroidism and ophthalmopathy. Authors of the study amplified TCR beta CDR3 regions from RNA transcripts. HTBI primers were the set used in a first-round RT-PCR of the TCR CDR3. TCRdb redid the calling of the multiplex PCR reads with MiXCR, one entry per CDR3 protein. The sample has hundreds of thousands of distinct CDR3 sequences; around 15% are singletons. Sample: blood. The receptors shown here come from a woman under 30 with Graves' hyperthyroidism.

This clonotype was observed at least ten times. The chain uses TRBV14 and TRBJ2-1, with 12 bases matching TRBD1. In germline, CDR1 is SGHDN, CDR2 FVKESK. The J segment lost 7 bases and the V segment lost 4 bases, leaving 11 bases of the junction unmatched. The CDR3 has 17 amino acids. Written as DNA, the CDR3 is TGTGCCAGCAGCCTCATAACCGGGACAGGGGGCAAGAATGAGCAGTTCTTC. This encodes CASSLITGTGGKNEQFF.

This clonotype was counted at least ten times. The chain employs TRBV28 and TRBJ2-7; 12 bases are shared with TRBD2. Germline CDR1 MDHEN, CDR2 SYDVKM. Trimming cost V 5 bases and J 3 bases; bases outside gene matches: 11. This CDR3 contains 17 residues. CDR3: CASSHLWTSGNIYEQYF. In nucleotides, the CDR3 is TGTGCCAGCAGTCATTTATGGACTAGCGGGAATATCTACGAGCAGTACTTC.

The sample holds many counts of this clonotype. This chain joins TRBV18 and TRBJ2-5; D is ambiguous. The CDR3 contains 11 residues. The germline gives CDR1 KGHSH, CDR2 LQKENI. The V and J ends lost 6 bases and 5 bases respectively, with 7 bases between them. DNA of the CDR3: TGTGCCAGCTCCACGGCTGAGACCCAGTACTTC. The encoded protein is CASSTAETQYF. Using reference TRBV18 and TRBJ2-5 for the parts outside the CDR3, the full variable domain is NAGVMQNPRHLVRRRGQEARLRCSPMKGHSHVYWYRQLPEEGLKFMVYLQKENIIDESGMPKERFSAEFPKEGPSILRIQQVVRGDSAAYFCASSTAETQYFGPGTRLLVL.

Of note for this clonotype: A much larger clonotype is one base distant, so this may be a read error. The chain recombines TRBV18 with TRBJ2-7; D uncertain. In germline, CDR1 is KGHSH, CDR2 LQKENI. This CDR3 has 13 residues. The CDR3 sequence: CASSDGAHYGQYF. CDR3 nucleotides: TGTGCCAGCTCAGACGGAGCCCACTACGGGCAGTACTTC.

This clonotype occurred many times. V is TRBV24-1 and J is TRBJ2-5; 7 nucleotides line up with TRBD1. Germline CDR1 KGHDR, CDR2 SFDVKD. The CDR3 runs 15 residues. V was clipped by 4 bases and J by 3 bases; unmatched bases: 7. The chain's CDR3 is CATSDTGQSKETQYF. The CDR3 bases are TGTGCCACCAGTGACACGGGACAGTCGAAAGAGACCCAGTACTTC.

This clonotype turned up a few times. The chain recombines TRBV15 with TRBJ1-4, with a possible D match to TRBD1 (5 bases). The germline V and J ends were trimmed by 0 bases and 7 bases, with 12 bases remaining between them. Germline V gene lookup returns CDR1 LNHNV and CDR2 YYDKDF (reference sequence). The CDR3 loop spans 15 amino acids. The CDR3 region is CATSRDWGGAEKLFF. CDR3 coding DNA: TGTGCCACCAGCAGAGATTGGGGGGGTGCTGAAAAACTGTTTTTT.

Details on this clonotype: This may be a read error: a much more frequent sequence differs by one nucleotide. The chain joins TRBV6-5 to TRBJ1-3; D gene uncertain. This CDR3 has 14 amino acids. Trimming removed 2 bases from V and 9 bases from J, with 14 bases in between. Germline CDR1 reads MNHEY; CDR2 reads SVGAGI. The CDR3 region has the DNA TGTGCCAGCAGTTACGGGCCGTATCAAAGCACCATATATTTT. This gives the protein CASSYGPYQSTIYF.

This clonotype has only a few counts. DNA for the CDR3: TGCAGCGTTGCCCCCGACAGGGGGAACACTGAAGCTTTCTTT. This translates into CSVAPDRGNTEAFF. This chain links TRBV29-1 with TRBJ1-1, with 8 positions matching TRBD1. CDR3 length: 14 residues. J lost 1 base, V lost 4 bases, and 5 bases had no gene match. Per the germline V gene, CDR1 is SQVTM and CDR2 is ANQGSEA.

This clonotype came up a few times. The genes are TRBV5-4 and TRBJ1-4; tentatively, D is TRBD1 (5 bases). The CDR3 extends over 15 amino acids. Between the trimmed V and J ends, which lost 1 base and 3 bases, there was a span of 10 bases. CDR1 is SGHNT, CDR2 YYREEE, per germline (reference sequence). This chain's CDR3 is CASSLSTGPNEKLFF. Written as DNA, the CDR3 is TGTGCCAGCAGCTTGAGCACAGGACCTAATGAAAAACTGTTTTTT.

This clonotype was seen a few times. The chain couples TRBV28 to TRBJ1-6, with 7 bases matching TRBD1. V shed 6 bases and J 10 bases; nucleotides not matched to a gene: 9. Germline CDR1 and CDR2: MDHEN and SYDVKM. The CDR3 runs to 14 residues. The DNA of the CDR3 is TGTGCCAGCAGAACCGGGACAGCCAGATCACCCCTCCACTTT. Translating gives CASRTGTARSPLHF. Full variable domain (missing parts from reference TRBV28 and TRBJ1-6): DVKVTQSSRYLVKRTGEKVFLECVQDMDHENMFWYRQDPGLGLRLIYFSYDVKMKEKGDIPEGYSVSREKKERFSLILESASTNQTSMYLCASRTGTARSPLHFGNGTRLTVT.

The table lists this clonotype with a few counts. Possible read error: a much larger clone is one base away. The CDR3, as DNA: TGTGCCAGCAACCTTAAATTGACTAGCGGGAGTGGTACGCAGTATTTT. Amino acid sequence: CASNLKLTSGSGTQYF. The chain is built from TRBV11-2 and TRBJ2-3; TRBD2 agrees at 12 bases. V dropped 7 bases and J dropped 8; count of bases not matched to a gene: 13. The CDR3 totals 16 residues. Germline values: CDR1 SGHAT, CDR2 FQNNGV.

This clonotype was counted ten times or more. The chain carries TRBV11-3 and TRBJ1-2; perhaps TRBD1 as D (5 bases). Trimming removed 3 bases at V and 1 base at J, with 15 bases between. In germline, CDR1 is SGHNT, CDR2 YENEEA. CDR3 size: 16 residues. The CDR3 DNA is TGTGCCAGCAGCTTGGGCCTGACAGCCCTTAACTATGGCTACACCTTC. This encodes CASSLGLTALNYGYTF.

Remarks on this clonotype: A much larger clone sits a single nucleotide away, making a read error possible. V usage is TRBV6-1 and J usage is TRBJ2-7, with TRBD1 as a possible D gene (6 bases). Germline lookup yields CDR1 MNHNS and CDR2 SASEGT. The CDR3 consists of 14 residues. The V end lost 7 bases, the J end lost 6 bases, and 19 bases lay between the germline ends. The CDR3 loop reads CASKIQGISPEQYF. CDR3 nucleotides: TGTGCCAGCAAAATACAGGGTATCTCTCCCGAGCAGTACTTC.

The genes are TRBV9 and TRBJ1-2; unclear D gene. With 3 bases removed from V and 2 bases from J, the gap between germline ends came to 11 bases. The CDR3 covers 14 residues. CDR1 and CDR2 (germline): SGDLS, YYNGEE. The CDR3: CASSAPGRNYGYTF. The CDR3 nucleotides read TGTGCCAGCAGCGCCCCCGGGAGAAACTATGGCTACACCTTC.

The J gene is TRBJ2-2, the V gene TRBV24-1; D is unclear. Between the trimmed V and J ends, which lost 0 bases and 5 bases, there was a span of 12 bases. This CDR3 spans 16 amino acids. In germline, CDR1 is KGHDR, CDR2 SFDVKD. The DNA for the CDR3 is TGTGCCACCAGTGATTTGAAGGTCTCAAGAACCGGGGAGCTGTTTTTT. Translation gives CATSDLKVSRTGELFF.

This clonotype was observed a few times. The rearrangement joins TRBV7-8 to TRBJ2-7; the D gene is possibly TRBD1 (5 bases). V was pared by 3 bases and J by 9 bases, with 15 bases between. Per germline, CDR1 SGHVS and CDR2 FQNEAQ. The CDR3 runs 13 residues. Here the CDR3 reads CASSFRVSKGQYF. In DNA form, the CDR3 reads TGTGCCAGCAGCTTCAGGGTTAGCAAGGGGCAGTACTTC.

This clonotype was seen more than once but under ten times. The chain recombines TRBV27 with TRBJ2-7; 7 bases line up with TRBD2. Losses at the gene ends were 5 bases for V and 4 bases for J; bases not matched to a gene: 5. The CDR3 is 13 residues long. Germline V gives CDR1 MNHEY, CDR2 SMNVEV (reference sequence). This CDR3 reads CASSPRGDYEQYF. In DNA form, the CDR3 reads TGTGCCAGCAGTCCCCGGGGGGATTACGAGCAGTACTTC.

This clonotype was seen a handful of times. V and J are TRBV29-1 and TRBJ2-3; 7 nucleotides line up with TRBD2. The CDR3 contains 19 residues. CDR1 is SQVTM and CDR2 is ANQGSEA in the germline V gene. Trimming took 8 bases from V and 2 from J; bases not matched to a gene: 25. DNA of the CDR3: TGCAGCCTTCGAGGGGAGGGCTATTGCATCCGTCGGAACACAGATACGCAGTATTTT. Its protein is CSLRGEGYCIRRNTDTQYF.

There are a few counts of this clonotype. This sequence joins TRBV13 and TRBJ2-5, with TRBD2 identical over 10 bases. CDR3 length: 18 residues. CDR1 is PRHDT and CDR2 is FYEKMQ in the germline V gene (reference sequence). The junction had 16 bases not matched to a gene; V was cut back by 5 bases and J by 4 bases. The CDR3 DNA is TGTGCCAGCAGCCCAACTCGGACTAGCGGTCGGGCTGGAGAGACCCAGTACTTC. Translation gives CASSPTRTSGRAGETQYF.

This clonotype was observed at least ten times. The chain links TRBV20-1 to TRBJ2-7; no reliable D call. The CDR3 loop spans 16 amino acids. The V gene lost 0 bases and the J gene lost 4 bases, with 19 bases spanning the gap. Looked up from germline, CDR1 is DFQATT and CDR2 is SNEGSKA (reference sequence). The CDR3 region is CSARDPMGQAFYEQYF. As DNA, the CDR3 is TGCAGTGCTAGAGACCCTATGGGCCAGGCGTTTTACGAGCAGTACTTC.

This clonotype was picked up a small number of times. The chain recombines TRBV20-1 with TRBJ1-1, with no clear D. Germline lookup yields CDR1 DFQATT and CDR2 SNEGSKA (reference sequence). V lost 2 bases and J lost 0, with 10 bases in between. This CDR3 is 14 amino acids long. CDR3 protein: CSARSGRMNTEAFF. The CDR3 nucleotides read TGCAGTGCTAGATCCGGGAGAATGAACACTGAAGCTTTCTTT.

This clonotype was picked up many times. The rearrangement links TRBV20-1 to TRBJ2-7, with D uncertain. The CDR3 spans 11 residues. Germline values: CDR1 DFQATT, CDR2 SNEGSKA (reference sequence). V dropped 2 bases and J dropped 6 bases, with 8 bases sitting between them. The DNA for the CDR3 is TGCAGTGCTAGATTCCTACCCGAGCAGTACTTC. It is translated as CSARFLPEQYF.

This chain uses TRBV12-3 or TRBV12-4 with TRBJ1-4; 10 bases map to TRBD1. CDR3 length: 14 residues. Trimming at V came to 6 bases and at J to 7 bases, leaving 5 bases not matched to a gene. CDR3 loop: CASRAGTGVEKLFF. CDR3 nucleotide sequence: TGTGCCAGCAGGGCCGGGACAGGGGTTGAAAAACTGTTTTTT.

CDR3 protein: CASRDGTANYGYTF. The CDR3 DNA follows: TGTGCCAGCAGAGACGGGACAGCCAACTATGGCTACACCTTC. The chain links TRBV7-9 to TRBJ1-2; TRBD1 matches at 7 bases. CDR1 is SEHNR, CDR2 FQNEAQ, per germline (reference sequence). This CDR3 comprises 14 residues. V lost 6 bases to trimming and J lost 2 bases; unmatched junction nucleotides: 6.

This clonotype was seen at least ten times. J is TRBJ2-2 and V is TRBV28, with 7 bases aligning to TRBD2. From germline, CDR1 is MDHEN and CDR2 SYDVKM. The length of the CDR3 is 16 residues. V was pared by 2 bases and J by 4 bases, with 7 bases of the junction left unmatched. CDR3 DNA sequence: TGTGCCAGCAGTTTACTCCTTGGCGGGAGCACCGGGGAGCTGTTTTTT. This sequence encodes CASSLLLGGSTGELFF.

The J gene is TRBJ1-2, the V gene TRBV3-1; unclear D gene. The ends were cut back, 3 bases at V and 4 bases at J, with 6 bases in the middle. This CDR3 is built from 12 residues. Germline CDR1 reads LGHDT; CDR2 reads YNNKEL (reference sequence). The CDR3 protein is CASSHLGYGYTF. Here the CDR3 DNA reads TGTGCCAGCAGCCATCTGGGCTATGGCTACACCTTC.

This clonotype was recorded a few times. The J gene is TRBJ2-2, the V gene TRBV5-1; no reliable D call. The length of the CDR3 is 13 residues. V lost 4 bases to trimming and J lost 4 bases, with 8 bases between them. Germline values: CDR1 SGHRS, CDR2 YFSETQ. The chain's CDR3 is CASSAFRTGELFF. In nucleotides, the CDR3 is TGCGCCAGCAGCGCATTCCGCACCGGGGAGCTGTTTTTT.

The gene calls are TRBV6-1 and TRBJ2-7; TRBD1 agrees at 10 bases. CDR3 size: 16 residues. Germline V gives CDR1 MNHNS, CDR2 SASEGT. V shed 6 bases, J shed 4 bases, and the junction held 12 bases outside the gene matches. The CDR3 DNA reads TGTGCCAGCAGCCAAGACCTCTCGGGACAGGGGTACGAGCAGTACTTC. Amino acid sequence: CASSQDLSGQGYEQYF.

This clonotype was seen many times. This sequence joins TRBV7-9 and TRBJ2-3; 8 bases agree with TRBD2. This CDR3 region has 14 residues. Germline-derived CDR1 and CDR2 are SEHNR and FQNEAQ (reference sequence). J gave up 5 bases and V 1 base, and 2 bases lay outside the gene matches. CDR3 coding DNA: TGTGCCAGCAGCTTAGACCGGGAGGGAGATACGCAGTATTTT. This codes for CASSLDREGDTQYF.